Sequencing of this TCR beta chain was carried out in a study of chemoradiotherapy in HPV16-positive cancers (dated by TCRdb to 2021 to 2024). With respect to the entire study: Functional T-cell assays on cells from a couple of HPV16-positive patients defined candidate HPV-specific T-cell clones and common TCR motifs. Next, the candidate HPV-specific TCRs and motifs were followed in TCR repertoires from fewer than 100 patients with HPV-related cancers. The study set out to ask whether T-cell immunity against the HPV oncoproteins E6 and E7 changes over the course of chemoradiotherapy and whether that immunity affects survival. The investigation overall reported the following: Only a couple of HPV16-positive patients were used to derive the functional definition of HPV-specific T cells, and the survival association was reported for HPV16-positive patients. Improved recurrence-free survival in HPV16-positive patients was associated with expansion of HPV-responsive T cells during chemoradiotherapy. Expansion of candidate HPV-specific clones and E7-related TCR motifs was observed in the tumor microenvironment during treatment, whereas no such expansion was observed for non-HPV-specific T cells.

The library came from the immunoSEQ multiplex PCR assay. TCRdb limited this immuneACCESS table to in-frame rearrangements with V and J called. A share of clones is missing; checked studies link under half to unresolved V genes, and the rest is unexplained. For this sample there are about 1,900 clones; approximately 81% appear just once. The top ten hold roughly a tenth of the sample. Repertoires were sampled multiple times during chemoradiotherapy, which allowed clonal expansion in the tumor microenvironment to be followed. Taken from the germline V gene, the CDR1 and CDR2 loops are LGHNA and YSLEER. Reading from cysteine to phenylalanine, the CDR3 counts 18 amino acids. The CDR3 DNA has 54 bases and is translated from base 1. The germline V end is reduced by 4 bases and the J end by 1 base; junction bases left unmatched: 7. On this clone: Its recognized antigen is unknown. Base qualities are missing; no much larger clone stands one base away.

This sample comprised tumor tissue, obtained from a patient who underwent chemoradiotherapy. The TCR comes from a human donor with HPV-associated anogenital cancer. The chain was built from TRBV4-3 and TRBJ2-3, with TRBD2 identical over 14 junction bases. The DNA reads as follows: TGCGCCAGCAGCCCAGGACTAGCGGGAGGTCAGGGCACAGATACGCAGTATTTT. The encoded protein is CASSPGLAGGQGTDTQYF.